The 26 T cell receptor beta chains below were found in one sample sequenced in a study of response to subunit inactivated influenza vaccine. TCRdb re-called the RT-PCR reads with MiXCR, one entry per CDR3 protein. The sample includes some 600,000 distinct CDR3 sequences, 12% to 15% of them seen just once. Material: PBMCs from blood, obtained around 15 days before vaccination. Receptors were obtained from a man between 45 and 60 years old who received an inactivated influenza vaccine.

The chain employs TRBV5-5 and TRBJ2-1; D call uncertain. Trimming took off 3 bases at V and 9 bases at J, with 10 bases between the two ends. Germline CDR1 is SGHKS and CDR2 is YYEKEE (reference sequence). The CDR3 runs 12 residues. The CDR3 region has the DNA TGTGCCAGCAGCTCCACGACGGGTGAGCAGTTCTTC. Translated, it gives CASSSTTGEQFF. Variable domain in full (rest from reference TRBV5-5 and TRBJ2-1): DAGVTQSPTHLIKTRGQQVTLRCSPISGHKSVSWYQQVLGQGPQFIFQYYEKEERGRGNFPDRFSARQFPNYSSELNVNALLLGDSALYLCASSSTTGEQFFGPGTRLTVL.

The chain carries TRBV7-2 and TRBJ2-3; D not certain. Germline loops: CDR1 SGHTA, CDR2 FQGNSA. The germline V and J ends were trimmed by 0 bases and 0 bases, with 10 bases remaining between them. The CDR3 is 16 amino acids. The CDR3 region has the DNA TGTGCCAGCAGCTTAGCGTTTTTACTTAGCACAGATACGCAGTATTTT. This sequence encodes CASSLAFLLSTDTQYF.

V gene TRBV29-1 combines with J gene TRBJ2-1; 11 nucleotides match TRBD2. The CDR3 is 13 amino acids. Germline values: CDR1 SQVTM, CDR2 ANQGSEA. Trimming removed 4 bases from V and 8 bases from J; junction bases left unmatched: 4. The CDR3: CSVGLGLADEQFF. CDR3 nucleotides: TGCAGCGTTGGTTTGGGACTAGCGGATGAGCAGTTCTTC.

This clonotype was detected ten times or more. The genes are TRBV29-1 and TRBJ1-1, with 7 bases matching TRBD1. J lost 1 base, V lost 7 bases, and 6 bases had no gene match. The V gene's germline CDR1 is SQVTM and CDR2 ANQGSEA. The CDR3 length is 13 residues. The CDR3 loop reads CSGLTGTNTEAFF. CDR3 in DNA: TGCAGCGGCCTGACAGGGACGAACACTGAAGCTTTCTTT.

The count of this clonotype is one. The chain links TRBV28 to TRBJ1-1, with D unresolved. This CDR3 is built from 17 residues. The V end was cut by 1 base, the J end by 0 bases, with 15 bases between. CDR1 is MDHEN, CDR2 SYDVKM, per germline. The CDR3 protein is CASSLLADGRVNTEAFF. In nucleotides, the CDR3 is TGTGCCAGCAGTTTATTGGCCGACGGCAGAGTGAACACTGAAGCTTTCTTT.

V and J are TRBV7-6 and TRBJ1-1; no clear D gene. The CDR3 length is 15 residues. CDR1 and CDR2 from the germline V gene are SGHVS and FNYEAQ. The V end was cut by 1 base, the J end by 4 bases, with 13 bases between. CDR3 protein: CASSLVSGGITEAFF. As DNA, the CDR3 is TGTGCCAGCAGCTTAGTTTCAGGCGGGATCACTGAAGCTTTCTTT.

In this sample, this clonotype turned up many times. V is TRBV4-2 and J is TRBJ1-1; D possibly corresponds to TRBD1 (5 bases). The CDR3 runs 12 residues. CDR1 is LGHNA, CDR2 YNFKEQ, per germline. Trimming removed 0 bases from V and 7 bases from J, with 6 bases in between. As DNA, the CDR3 is TGTGCCAGCAGCCAAGAGGGACTTGAAGCTTTCTTT. Translation: CASSQEGLEAFF.

The J gene is TRBJ1-5, the V gene TRBV28; tentatively, D is TRBD1 (5 bases). V was shortened by 1 base and J by 3 bases, with 13 bases between the two germline ends. The CDR3 is 16 amino acids. Per germline, CDR1 MDHEN and CDR2 SYDVKM. The CDR3 loop is CASSLFRGGVNQPQHF. The DNA for the CDR3 is TGTGCCAGCAGTTTATTTCGTGGGGGAGTCAATCAGCCCCAGCATTTT.

This clonotype was seen more than once but under ten times. The rearrangement uses TRBV6-2 or TRBV6-3 and TRBJ2-1; D not certain. Germline CDR1 reads MNHEY; CDR2 reads SVGEGT. With 5 bases removed from V and 5 bases from J, the gap between germline ends came to 19 bases. The CDR3 totals 16 residues. The CDR3 DNA reads TGTGCCAGCAGTAATCGGGTGCGACTCACCAACAATGAGCAGTTCTTC. Encoded protein: CASSNRVRLTNNEQFF.

In its sample, this clonotype was seen a few times. This chain joins TRBV12-3 or TRBV12-4 and TRBJ1-2; D ambiguous. The CDR3 extends over 12 amino acids. V dropped 3 bases and J dropped 2 bases, with 4 bases sitting between them. CDR3 residues: CASSFGNYGYTF. DNA for the CDR3: TGTGCCAGCAGTTTTGGGAACTATGGCTACACCTTC.

This clonotype has a count of ten or more. This chain connects TRBV4-1 to TRBJ2-3, with D perhaps matching TRBD1 or TRBD2 (5 bases each). The CDR3 contains 16 residues. Per the germline V gene, CDR1 is MGHRA and CDR2 is YSYEKL. The V and J ends lost 1 base and 5 bases respectively, with 16 bases between them. This chain's CDR3 is CASSQATGGLQDTQYF. CDR3 nucleotide sequence: TGCGCCAGCAGCCAAGCAACAGGAGGATTGCAAGATACGCAGTATTTT.

This clonotype was seen a handful of times. The chain joins TRBV20-1 to TRBJ2-6; D unclear. Looked up from germline, CDR1 is DFQATT and CDR2 is SNEGSKA (reference sequence). V lost 6 bases and J lost 2, with 11 bases in between. This CDR3 contains 14 residues. The CDR3 here is CSALGNPGANVLTF. In DNA form, the CDR3 reads TGCAGTGCCTTAGGGAACCCTGGGGCCAACGTCCTGACTTTC.

This clonotype was counted only a few times. The CDR3 sequence is CATSRNLGSVPGELFF. CDR3 DNA sequence: TGTGCCACCAGCAGAAACCTCGGCAGTGTCCCCGGGGAGCTGTTTTTT. The rearrangement links TRBV15 to TRBJ2-2; no clear D gene. V lost 2 bases, J lost 6 bases, and 16 bases lay in between. This CDR3 has 16 residues. Germline V CDR1 and CDR2: LNHNV, YYDKDF (reference sequence).

This clonotype was seen a few times. The chain couples TRBV7-2 to TRBJ2-3; 7 bases agree with TRBD1. Germline V gene sequence: CDR1 SGHTA, CDR2 FQGNSA. CDR3 length: 16 residues. The V segment lost 3 bases and the J segment 5 bases; nucleotides outside the gene matches: 11. CDR3 in DNA: TGTGCCAGCAGCTTCCACAGGGGTGGTAGTGGAGATACGCAGTATTTT. It encodes CASSFHRGGSGDTQYF.

This clonotype has a single count. The chain uses TRBV6-2 or TRBV6-3 and TRBJ2-6; possibly TRBD2 for D (7 bases). Germline values: CDR1 MNHEY, CDR2 SVGEGT. The CDR3 has 17 residues. The V end was cut by 6 bases, the J end by 4 bases, with 19 bases between. The CDR3 DNA reads as TGTGCCAGCAGCCCCTATCGGGGGGCGAGCGGGGCCAACGTCCTGACTTTC. Protein sequence: CASSPYRGASGANVLTF.

This rearrangement joins TRBV6-5 to TRBJ2-4, with a possible D match to TRBD1 (6 bases). V was trimmed by 3 bases and J by 9 bases, leaving 12 bases between them. The CDR3 has 13 residues. In germline, CDR1 is MNHEY, CDR2 SVGAGI. The CDR3 DNA reads TGTGCCAGCAGTTATGGGGGCGCGGGCATTCAGTACTTC. This codes for CASSYGGAGIQYF.

V is TRBV28 and J is TRBJ1-2; perhaps TRBD1 as D (6 bases). This CDR3 is 12 amino acids long. Germline CDR1 is MDHEN and CDR2 is SYDVKM. V was pared by 6 bases and J by 6 bases, with 11 bases between. The CDR3 DNA is TGTGCCAGCAGCTTCGACAGGAATGGCTACACCTTC. Its protein is CASSFDRNGYTF.

This clonotype came up a few times. The chain has TRBV29-1 and TRBJ2-2; D is perhaps TRBD2 (6 bases). Trimming shortened V by 6 bases and J by 8 bases, and 13 bases separated the two germline ends. Germline V gene lookup returns CDR1 SQVTM and CDR2 ANQGSEA. The CDR3 length is 12 residues. CDR3 bases: TGCAGCGTAGCCTCGGGGGAAGGGGAGCTGTTTTTT. It is translated as CSVASGEGELFF.

V and J are TRBV20-1 and TRBJ2-5, with 9 bases matching TRBD2. Per germline, CDR1 DFQATT and CDR2 SNEGSKA (reference sequence). This CDR3 comprises 15 residues. V gave up 3 bases and J gave up 0 bases; unmatched junction bases: 5. CDR3 nucleotide sequence: TGCAGTGCTAGGGGTCTAGCGGGATACCAAGAGACCCAGTACTTC. Encoded protein: CSARGLAGYQETQYF.

This clonotype was observed a handful of times. The chain combines TRBV5-1 with TRBJ2-5; no clear D gene. Between the trimmed V and J ends, which lost 2 bases and 2 bases, there was a span of 4 bases. Germline V lookup: CDR1 SGHRS, CDR2 YFSETQ. The CDR3 loop spans 12 amino acids. The chain's CDR3 is CASSFDQETQYF. CDR3 coding DNA: TGCGCCAGCAGCTTCGATCAAGAGACCCAGTACTTC.

A few counts support this clonotype. This rearrangement joins TRBV28 to TRBJ2-7, with 9 bases aligning to TRBD1. Germline trimming cut 4 bases from V and 3 bases from J; bases unmatched to any gene: 10. The CDR3 is made up of 16 amino acids. Germline CDR1 reads MDHEN; CDR2 reads SYDVKM. The chain's CDR3 is CASSSNRGRILYEQYF. CDR3 nucleotides: TGTGCCAGCAGTTCCAACAGGGGGCGAATTCTCTACGAGCAGTACTTC. Looking up the rest from reference TRBV28 and TRBJ2-7 gives the full variable domain: DVKVTQSSRYLVKRTGEKVFLECVQDMDHENMFWYRQDPGLGLRLIYFSYDVKMKEKGDIPEGYSVSREKKERFSLILESASTNQTSMYLCASSSNRGRILYEQYFGPGTRLTVT.

V usage is TRBV6-1 and J usage is TRBJ1-1; D uncertain. V shed 0 bases and J shed 5 bases, with 16 bases lying between them. The CDR3 is made up of 16 amino acids. Germline-derived CDR1 and CDR2 are MNHNS and SASEGT. The CDR3 coding sequence is TGTGCCAGCAGTGAAGCCCCTCTACGGGCCGAGACTGAAGCTTTCTTT. Residues: CASSEAPLRAETEAFF.

The rearrangement joins TRBV11-2 to TRBJ1-1; a possible D gene is TRBD1 (6 bases). Germline CDR1 and CDR2: SGHAT and FQNNGV. V lost 2 bases to trimming and J lost 0 bases, with 19 bases between them. The length of the CDR3 is 18 residues. DNA of the CDR3: TGTGCCAGCAGCTTACGACTCGGCAGGGGATCTATGAACACTGAAGCTTTCTTT. This gives the protein CASSLRLGRGSMNTEAFF.

This clonotype was counted a few times. This chain uses TRBV20-1 with TRBJ1-5, with D uncertain. The CDR3 extends over 13 amino acids. V was trimmed by 0 bases and J by 8 bases, leaving 11 bases between them. Germline lookup yields CDR1 DFQATT and CDR2 SNEGSKA (reference sequence). Here the CDR3 reads CSARDTGVKPQHF. CDR3 bases: TGCAGTGCTAGAGATACCGGGGTTAAGCCCCAGCATTTT.

V is TRBV4-2 and J is TRBJ2-1; D possibly corresponds to TRBD2 (5 bases). The V gene's germline CDR1 is LGHNA and CDR2 YNFKEQ. This CDR3 spans 14 amino acids. The ends were cut back, 2 bases at V and 6 bases at J, with 11 bases in the middle. The CDR3 is CASSQMLAGNEQFF. CDR3 coding DNA: TGTGCCAGCAGCCAAATGCTTGCGGGCAATGAGCAGTTCTTC.

The chain uses TRBV6-1 and TRBJ2-1, with no clear D. Germline assignment: CDR1 MNHNS and CDR2 SASEGT. This CDR3 comprises 16 residues. The V and J ends lost 6 bases and 0 bases respectively, with 15 bases between them. CDR3 DNA sequence: TGTGCCAGCAGGGCAGGAACACAAAGCTCCTACAATGAGCAGTTCTTC. It encodes CASRAGTQSSYNEQFF.